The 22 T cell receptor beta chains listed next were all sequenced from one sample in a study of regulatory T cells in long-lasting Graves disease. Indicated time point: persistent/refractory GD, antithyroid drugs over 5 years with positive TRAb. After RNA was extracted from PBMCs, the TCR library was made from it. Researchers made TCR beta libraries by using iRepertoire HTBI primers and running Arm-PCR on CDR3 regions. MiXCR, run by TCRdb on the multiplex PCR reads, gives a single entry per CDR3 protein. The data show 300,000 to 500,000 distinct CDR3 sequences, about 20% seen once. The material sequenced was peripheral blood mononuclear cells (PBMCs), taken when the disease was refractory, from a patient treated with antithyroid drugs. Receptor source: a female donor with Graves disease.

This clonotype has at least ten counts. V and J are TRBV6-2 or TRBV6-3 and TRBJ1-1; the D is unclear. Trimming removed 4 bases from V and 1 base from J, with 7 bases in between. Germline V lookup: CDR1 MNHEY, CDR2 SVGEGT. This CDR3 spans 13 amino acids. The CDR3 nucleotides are TGTGCCAGCAGTTGGGGTAAGAACACTGAAGCTTTCTTT. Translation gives CASSWGKNTEAFF.

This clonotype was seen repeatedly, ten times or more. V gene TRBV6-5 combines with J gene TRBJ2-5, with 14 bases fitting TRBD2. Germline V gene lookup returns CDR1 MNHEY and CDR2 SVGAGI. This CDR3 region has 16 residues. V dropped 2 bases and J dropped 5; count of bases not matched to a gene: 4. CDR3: CASSYLGLAGAETQYF. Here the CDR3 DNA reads TGTGCCAGCAGTTACCTGGGACTAGCGGGAGCGGAGACCCAGTACTTC.

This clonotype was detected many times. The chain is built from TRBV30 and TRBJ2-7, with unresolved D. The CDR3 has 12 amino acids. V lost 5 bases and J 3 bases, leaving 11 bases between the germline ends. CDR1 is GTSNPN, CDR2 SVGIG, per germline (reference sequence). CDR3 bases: TGTGCCTGGGGAACTACGGGCTACGAGCAGTACTTC. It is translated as CAWGTTGYEQYF.

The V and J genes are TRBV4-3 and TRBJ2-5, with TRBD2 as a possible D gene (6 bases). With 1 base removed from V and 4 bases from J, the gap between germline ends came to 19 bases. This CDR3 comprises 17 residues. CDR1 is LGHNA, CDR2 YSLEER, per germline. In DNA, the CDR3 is TGCGCCAGCAGCCAAGGTAACCCGGGAGTTGGAAGAGAGACCCAGTACTTC. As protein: CASSQGNPGVGRETQYF.

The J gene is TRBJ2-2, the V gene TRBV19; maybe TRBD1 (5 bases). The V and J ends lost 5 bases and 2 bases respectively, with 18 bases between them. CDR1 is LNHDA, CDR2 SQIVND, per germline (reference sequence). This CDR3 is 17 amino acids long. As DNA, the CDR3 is TGTGCCAGTAGTCGGGCTGGACAAGGGGCCAACACCGGGGAGCTGTTTTTT. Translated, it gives CASSRAGQGANTGELFF.

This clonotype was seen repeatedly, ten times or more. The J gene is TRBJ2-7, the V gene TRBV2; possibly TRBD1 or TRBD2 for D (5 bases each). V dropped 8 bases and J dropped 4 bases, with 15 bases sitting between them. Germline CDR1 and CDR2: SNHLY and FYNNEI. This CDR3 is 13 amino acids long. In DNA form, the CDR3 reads TGTGCCAGCTTATCCGGTTGGGGGTACGAGCAGTACTTC. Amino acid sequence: CASLSGWGYEQYF. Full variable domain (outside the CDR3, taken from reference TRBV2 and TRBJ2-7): EPEVTQTPSHQVTQMGQEVILRCVPISNHLYFYWYRQILGQKVEFLVSFYNNEISEKSEIFDDQFSVERPDGSNFTLKIRSTKLEDSAMYFCASLSGWGYEQYFGPGTRLTVT.

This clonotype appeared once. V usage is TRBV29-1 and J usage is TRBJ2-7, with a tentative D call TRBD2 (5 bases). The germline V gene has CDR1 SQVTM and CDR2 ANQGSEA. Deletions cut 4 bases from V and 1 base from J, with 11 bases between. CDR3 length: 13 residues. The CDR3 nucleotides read TGCAGCGTTGTTAGCGAAAGGTCCTACGAGCAGTACTTC. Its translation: CSVVSERSYEQYF.

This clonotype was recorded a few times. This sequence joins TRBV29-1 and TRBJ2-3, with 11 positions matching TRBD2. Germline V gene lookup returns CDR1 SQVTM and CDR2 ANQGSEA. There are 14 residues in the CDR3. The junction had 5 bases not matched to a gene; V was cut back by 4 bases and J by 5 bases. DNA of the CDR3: TGCAGCGTTGTCATGGGACTAGCGGTAGATACGCAGTATTTT. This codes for CSVVMGLAVDTQYF.

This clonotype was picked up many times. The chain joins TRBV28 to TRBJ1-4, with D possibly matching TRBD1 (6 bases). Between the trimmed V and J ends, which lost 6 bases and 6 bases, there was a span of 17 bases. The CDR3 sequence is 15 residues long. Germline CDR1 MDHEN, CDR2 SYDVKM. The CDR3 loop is CASRRRTAKDEKLFF. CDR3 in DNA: TGTGCCAGCAGGAGGAGGACAGCGAAAGATGAAAAACTGTTTTTT.

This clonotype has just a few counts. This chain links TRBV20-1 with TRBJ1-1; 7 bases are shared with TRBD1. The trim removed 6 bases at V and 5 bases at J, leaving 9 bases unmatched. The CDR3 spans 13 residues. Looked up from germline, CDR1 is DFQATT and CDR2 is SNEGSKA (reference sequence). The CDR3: CSAYNSGGTEAFF. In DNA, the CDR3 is TGCAGTGCCTATAACTCAGGGGGGACTGAAGCTTTCTTT.

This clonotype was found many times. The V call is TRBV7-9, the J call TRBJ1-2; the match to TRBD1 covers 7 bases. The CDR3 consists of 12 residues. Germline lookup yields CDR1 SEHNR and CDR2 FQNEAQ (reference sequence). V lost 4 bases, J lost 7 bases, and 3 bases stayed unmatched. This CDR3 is CASSYAGGGYTF. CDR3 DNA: TGTGCCAGCAGCTATGCAGGGGGTGGCTACACCTTC.

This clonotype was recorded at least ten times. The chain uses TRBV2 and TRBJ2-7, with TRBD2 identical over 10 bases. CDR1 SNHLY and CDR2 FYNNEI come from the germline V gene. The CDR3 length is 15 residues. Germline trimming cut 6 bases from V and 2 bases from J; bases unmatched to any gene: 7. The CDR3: CASSHAGTSAYEQYF. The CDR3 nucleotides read TGTGCCAGCAGCCACGCCGGGACTAGCGCCTACGAGCAGTACTTC.

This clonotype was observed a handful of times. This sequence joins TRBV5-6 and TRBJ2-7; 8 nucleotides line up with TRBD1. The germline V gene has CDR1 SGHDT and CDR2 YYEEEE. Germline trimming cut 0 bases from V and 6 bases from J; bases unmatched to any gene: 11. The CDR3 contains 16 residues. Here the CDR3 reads CASSLAPGVRGLEQYF. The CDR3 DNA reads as TGTGCCAGCAGCTTGGCCCCCGGAGTCAGGGGGCTCGAGCAGTACTTC.

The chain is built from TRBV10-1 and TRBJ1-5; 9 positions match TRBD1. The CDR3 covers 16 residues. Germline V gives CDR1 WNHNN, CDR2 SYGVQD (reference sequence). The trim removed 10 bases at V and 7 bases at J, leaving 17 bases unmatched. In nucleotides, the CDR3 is TGCGCCAAACTTAGCCCCGGGACAGGGATTCGGCAGCCCCAGCATTTT. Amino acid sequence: CAKLSPGTGIRQPQHF.

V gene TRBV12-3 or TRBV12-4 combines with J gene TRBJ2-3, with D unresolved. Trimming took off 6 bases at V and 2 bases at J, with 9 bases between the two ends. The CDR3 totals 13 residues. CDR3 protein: CASSTSSTDTQYF. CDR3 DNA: TGTGCCAGCAGCACGAGCTCCACAGATACGCAGTATTTT.

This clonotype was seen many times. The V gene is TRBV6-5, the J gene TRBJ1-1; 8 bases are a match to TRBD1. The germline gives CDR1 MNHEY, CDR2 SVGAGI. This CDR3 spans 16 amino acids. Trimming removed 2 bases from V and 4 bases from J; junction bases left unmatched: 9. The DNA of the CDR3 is TGTGCCAGCAGTTACGAGCAGGGGGCGTCGAGCACTGAAGCTTTCTTT. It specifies CASSYEQGASSTEAFF.

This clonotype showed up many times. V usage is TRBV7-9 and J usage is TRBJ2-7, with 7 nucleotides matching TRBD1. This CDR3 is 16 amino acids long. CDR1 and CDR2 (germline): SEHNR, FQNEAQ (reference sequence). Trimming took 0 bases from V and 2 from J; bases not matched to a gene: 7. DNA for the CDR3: TGTGCCAGCAGCTTAGCAGAGGGGGCATCGACCTACGAGCAGTACTTC. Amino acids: CASSLAEGASTYEQYF. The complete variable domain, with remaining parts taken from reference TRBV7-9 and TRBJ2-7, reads DTGVSQNPRHKITKRGQNVTFRCDPISEHNRLYWYRQTLGQGPEFLTYFQNEAQLEKSRLLSDRFSAERPKGSFSTLEIQRTEQGDSAMYLCASSLAEGASTYEQYFGPGTRLTVT.

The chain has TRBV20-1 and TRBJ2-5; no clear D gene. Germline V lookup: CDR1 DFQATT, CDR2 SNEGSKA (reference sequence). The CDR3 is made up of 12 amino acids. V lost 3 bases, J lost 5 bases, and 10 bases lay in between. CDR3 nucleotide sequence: TGCAGTGCTAGGGGGAATTGGGAGACCCAGTACTTC. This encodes CSARGNWETQYF.

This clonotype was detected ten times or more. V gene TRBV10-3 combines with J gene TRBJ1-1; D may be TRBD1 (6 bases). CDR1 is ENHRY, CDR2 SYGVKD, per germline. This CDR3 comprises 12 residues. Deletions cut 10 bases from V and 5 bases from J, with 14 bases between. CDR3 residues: CATTGGLTEAFF. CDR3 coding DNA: TGTGCCACGACGGGGGGGCTTACTGAAGCTTTCTTT.

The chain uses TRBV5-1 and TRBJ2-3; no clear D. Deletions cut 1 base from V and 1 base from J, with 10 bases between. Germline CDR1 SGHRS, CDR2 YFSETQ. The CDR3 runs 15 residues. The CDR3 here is CASSLLPGGTDTQYF. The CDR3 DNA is TGCGCCAGCAGCTTGTTACCCGGAGGCACAGATACGCAGTATTTT. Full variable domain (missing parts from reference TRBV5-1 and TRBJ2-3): KAGVTQTPRYLIKTRGQQVTLSCSPISGHRSVSWYQQTPGQGLQFLFEYFSETQRNKGNFPGRFSGRQFSNSRSEMNVSTLELGDSALYLCASSLLPGGTDTQYFGPGTRLTVL.

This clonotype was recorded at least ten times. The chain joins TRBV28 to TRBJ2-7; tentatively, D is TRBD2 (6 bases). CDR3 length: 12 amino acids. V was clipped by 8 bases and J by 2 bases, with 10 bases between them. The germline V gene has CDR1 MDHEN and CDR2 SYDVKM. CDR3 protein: CASGGRPYEQYF. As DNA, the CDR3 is TGTGCCAGCGGAGGGCGTCCCTACGAGCAGTACTTC. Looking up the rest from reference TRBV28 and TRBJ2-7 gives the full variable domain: DVKVTQSSRYLVKRTGEKVFLECVQDMDHENMFWYRQDPGLGLRLIYFSYDVKMKEKGDIPEGYSVSREKKERFSLILESASTNQTSMYLCASGGRPYEQYFGPGTRLTVT.

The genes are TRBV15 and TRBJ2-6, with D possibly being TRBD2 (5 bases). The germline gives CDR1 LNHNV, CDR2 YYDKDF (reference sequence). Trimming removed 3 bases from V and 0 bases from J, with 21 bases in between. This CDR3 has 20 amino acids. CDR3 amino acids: CATSSQVARVTVSGANVLTF. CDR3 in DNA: TGTGCCACCAGCAGCCAAGTAGCGAGGGTAACCGTCTCTGGGGCCAACGTCCTGACTTTC.